This entry lists 26 T cell receptor beta chains sequenced from one sample in a study of cytomegalovirus exposure and HLA in healthy donors. Amplification used 60 Vbeta primers and 13 Jbeta primers. The repertoire was sequenced with immunoSEQ multiplex PCR; TCRdb's copy has only in-frame clones and lacks some. The table lists about 74,000 clones. The sequenced sample was PBMCs. The receptors derive from a female donor in good health and CMV-seropositive.

The J gene is TRBJ2-7, the V gene TRBV5-6; TRBD2 matches at 13 bases. Germline CDR1 SGHDT, CDR2 YYEEEE. The junction had 1 base not matched to a gene; V was cut back by 0 bases and J by 7 bases. The CDR3 runs to 14 residues. The CDR3 spells CASSLGLAGGEQYF. CDR3 sequence (DNA): TGTGCCAGCAGCTTGGGACTAGCGGGAGGAGAGCAGTACTTC.

The gene calls are TRBV18 and TRBJ2-3; the D gene is possibly TRBD2 (6 bases). The CDR3 length is 14 residues. Between the trimmed V and J ends, which lost 2 bases and 4 bases, there was a span of 10 bases. Germline-derived CDR1 and CDR2 are KGHSH and LQKENI. The CDR3, as DNA: TGTGCCAGCTCACCAAAGGCTAGCGCAGATACGCAGTATTTT. Protein product: CASSPKASADTQYF.

V usage is TRBV4-3 and J usage is TRBJ2-1; the match to TRBD2 covers 8 bases. The trim removed 4 bases at V and 7 bases at J, leaving 6 bases unmatched. This CDR3 comprises 14 residues. Germline-derived CDR1 and CDR2 are LGHNA and YSLEER. The CDR3 reads CASSLGLVSNEQFF. The CDR3 DNA is TGCGCCAGCAGCCTGGGACTAGTTTCGAATGAGCAGTTCTTC.

J is TRBJ1-4 and V is TRBV10-2; 11 bases align to TRBD1. The CDR3 loop spans 17 amino acids. The trim removed 6 bases at V and 7 bases at J, leaving 13 bases unmatched. From germline, CDR1 is WSHSY and CDR2 SAAADI. CDR3 coding DNA: TGCGCCAGCAGCCCGGTGGGGGACAGGGGGTTTGGTGAAAAACTGTTTTTT. Amino acids: CASSPVGDRGFGEKLFF.

This rearrangement joins TRBV7-9 to TRBJ2-6, with unresolved D. Trimming took off 1 base at V and 0 bases at J, with 4 bases between the two ends. The CDR3 is 15 residues long. Looked up from germline, CDR1 is SEHNR and CDR2 is FQNEAQ (reference sequence). Here the CDR3 reads CASSLGVSGANVLTF. For the CDR3, the DNA is TGTGCCAGCAGCTTAGGAGTCTCTGGGGCCAACGTCCTGACTTTC.

The chain couples TRBV5-1 to TRBJ2-6; maybe TRBD2 (5 bases). The V and J ends lost 4 bases and 0 bases respectively, with 14 bases between them. Per the germline V gene, CDR1 is SGHRS and CDR2 is YFSETQ. This CDR3 is built from 17 residues. CDR3 coding DNA: TGCGCCAGCAGCCACTGGGAGCCCTCCTCTGGGGCCAACGTCCTGACTTTC. Protein: CASSHWEPSSGANVLTF.

The chain is built from TRBV6-1 and TRBJ2-5; D perhaps matches TRBD2 (6 bases). The CDR3 covers 14 residues. The V and J ends lost 8 bases and 4 bases respectively, with 17 bases between them. Germline loops: CDR1 MNHNS, CDR2 SASEGT. The CDR3 sequence: CASGGLGKGETQYF. In DNA form, the CDR3 reads TGTGCCAGCGGGGGGTTGGGGAAGGGAGAGACCCAGTACTTC.

The rearrangement uses TRBV28 and TRBJ2-7, with TRBD1 identical over 11 bases. This CDR3 comprises 16 residues. From germline, CDR1 is MDHEN and CDR2 SYDVKM. With 3 bases clipped from V and 0 bases from J, the junction kept 4 bases outside the gene matches. The CDR3 here is CASSLGTGGSSYEQYF. In DNA, the CDR3 is TGTGCCAGCAGTTTGGGGACAGGGGGAAGCTCCTACGAGCAGTACTTC.

The chain uses TRBV5-4 and TRBJ2-3; TRBD1 aligns across 7 bases. Per the germline V gene, CDR1 is SGHNT and CDR2 is YYREEE (reference sequence). The CDR3 sequence is 12 residues long. Trimming at V came to 2 bases and at J to 9 bases, leaving 3 bases not matched to a gene. The CDR3: CASSFQGETQYF. The DNA of the CDR3 is TGTGCCAGCAGCTTCCAGGGGGAGACGCAGTATTTT.

The chain joins TRBV27 to TRBJ1-4; D unclear. V lost 2 bases and J 4 bases, leaving 8 bases between the germline ends. Germline values: CDR1 MNHEY, CDR2 SMNVEV (reference sequence). The CDR3 is made up of 14 amino acids. CDR3 in amino acids: CASSLTNFNEKLFF. The CDR3 coding sequence is TGTGCCAGCAGTTTAACAAATTTTAATGAAAAACTGTTTTTT.

The V gene is TRBV7-9, the J gene TRBJ2-3; D possibly corresponds to TRBD1 (6 bases). The V end lost 3 bases, the J end lost 1 base, and 17 bases lay between the germline ends. Germline V lookup: CDR1 SEHNR, CDR2 FQNEAQ (reference sequence). This CDR3 has 17 amino acids. In nucleotides, the CDR3 is TGTGCCAGCAGCTTGGGGGCGACAGGTGCCCGCACAGATACGCAGTATTTT. Translating gives CASSLGATGARTDTQYF.

This rearrangement joins TRBV28 to TRBJ2-6; D remains ambiguous. CDR1 and CDR2 (germline): MDHEN, SYDVKM. This CDR3 region has 16 residues. The V end was cut by 6 bases, the J end by 0 bases, with 12 bases between. The CDR3 DNA follows: TGTGCCAGCAGGTCTGCCCCTAGCTCTGGGGCCAACGTCCTGACTTTC. This sequence encodes CASRSAPSSGANVLTF.

This chain links TRBV18 with TRBJ1-1; D unclear. Germline V gene sequence: CDR1 KGHSH, CDR2 LQKENI. This CDR3 spans 14 amino acids. V dropped 2 bases and J dropped 2 bases, with 9 bases sitting between them. CDR3 coding DNA: TGTGCCAGCTCACCAGCAGGCTTCAACACTGAAGCTTTCTTT. Translated: CASSPAGFNTEAFF.

The rearrangement links TRBV6-5 to TRBJ2-5, with a tentative D call TRBD2 (5 bases). This CDR3 comprises 14 residues. With 5 bases removed from V and 11 bases from J, the gap between germline ends came to 21 bases. Germline lookup yields CDR1 MNHEY and CDR2 SVGAGI. In DNA form, the CDR3 reads TGTGCCAGCAGTGATGTAGCGTCTACTACGAGGCAGTACTTC. It specifies CASSDVASTTRQYF.

The rearrangement links TRBV30 to TRBJ1-1, with a weak D call TRBD1 (5 bases). Germline loops: CDR1 GTSNPN, CDR2 SVGIG (reference sequence). The CDR3 is 11 amino acids. V was shortened by 3 bases and J by 7 bases, with 9 bases between the two germline ends. The CDR3 coding sequence is TGTGCCTGGAGAGAAGGGGATGAAGCTTTCTTT. Its protein is CAWREGDEAFF.

V gene TRBV28 combines with J gene TRBJ1-2; a possible D gene is TRBD1 (5 bases). V lost 5 bases to trimming and J lost 4 bases, with 20 bases between them. The CDR3 spans 16 residues. Germline lookup yields CDR1 MDHEN and CDR2 SYDVKM. CDR3 DNA: TGTGCCAGCAGTAGAACCTTTAGGGGAGCGGGCTATGGCTACACCTTC. Translation gives CASSRTFRGAGYGYTF.

The chain combines TRBV7-2 with TRBJ2-1; 9 bases match TRBD2. J was trimmed by 2 bases and V by 7 bases; bases with no gene match: 0. The length of the CDR3 is 13 residues. Germline V CDR1 and CDR2: SGHTA, FQGNSA. Here the CDR3 reads CASIAGAYNEQFF. CDR3 nucleotides: TGTGCCAGCATAGCGGGAGCCTACAATGAGCAGTTCTTC.

The J gene is TRBJ2-2, the V gene TRBV11-3, with D perhaps TRBD1 (5 bases). The CDR3 runs 12 residues. Trimming left V 4 bases short and J 9 bases short, with 9 bases between. Germline V gives CDR1 SGHNT, CDR2 YENEEA. CDR3 in DNA: TGTGCCAGCAGCTCCAGGGCCAGGGAGCTGTTTTTT. Translating it yields CASSSRARELFF.

J is TRBJ2-2 and V is TRBV9; 12 nucleotides match TRBD2. The CDR3 sequence is 17 residues long. Germline CDR1 and CDR2: SGDLS and YYNGEE. With 1 base clipped from V and 5 bases from J, the junction kept 6 bases outside the gene matches. CDR3 protein: CASSVQGTSGRTGELFF. The DNA of the CDR3 is TGTGCCAGCAGCGTACAGGGAACTAGCGGGAGGACCGGGGAGCTGTTTTTT.

This rearrangement joins TRBV19 to TRBJ2-7, with 13 bases matching TRBD2. V lost 7 bases to trimming and J lost 6 bases; unmatched junction nucleotides: 6. This CDR3 region has 14 residues. Germline CDR1 and CDR2: LNHDA and SQIVND (reference sequence). CDR3 amino acids: CASNAGLAGTEQYF. The DNA of the CDR3 is TGTGCCAGTAACGCGGGACTAGCGGGAACCGAGCAGTACTTC.

The genes are TRBV19 and TRBJ1-1, with 7 bases aligning to TRBD1. V shed 8 bases and J 1 base; nucleotides not matched to a gene: 10. CDR1 is LNHDA and CDR2 is SQIVND in the germline V gene (reference sequence). The CDR3 loop spans 15 amino acids. This CDR3 reads CASYNWGQPNTEAFF. CDR3 nucleotides: TGTGCCAGTTATAATTGGGGACAGCCGAACACTGAAGCTTTCTTT.

The chain has TRBV2 and TRBJ2-5; D not resolved. The V end was cut by 1 base, the J end by 7 bases, with 13 bases between. Germline CDR1 reads SNHLY; CDR2 reads FYNNEI. The CDR3 runs to 14 residues. The CDR3 protein is CASSEGQEGGTQYF. CDR3 nucleotide sequence: TGTGCCAGCAGTGAAGGTCAGGAAGGTGGGACCCAGTACTTC.

The genes are TRBV7-6 and TRBJ2-3, with 9 bases aligning to TRBD1. This CDR3 comprises 16 residues. With V trimmed by 5 bases and J by 3 bases, 9 bases remained unmatched. Per germline, CDR1 SGHVS and CDR2 FNYEAQ. For the CDR3, the DNA is TGTGCCAGCAGCAACCCGGGACAGGGTCGGACAGATACGCAGTATTTT. Translated, it gives CASSNPGQGRTDTQYF.

The chain links TRBV4-2 to TRBJ2-4, with D perhaps matching TRBD2 (5 bases). V lost 1 base to trimming and J lost 0 bases, with 10 bases between them. Germline CDR1 reads LGHNA; CDR2 reads YNFKEQ. This CDR3 region has 16 residues. CDR3 DNA sequence: TGTGCCAGCAGCCAAGTTAGCGCAGTAGCCAAAAACATTCAGTACTTC. Protein sequence: CASSQVSAVAKNIQYF.

The chain uses TRBV7-2 and TRBJ1-2; D gene ambiguous. The CDR3 extends over 15 amino acids. Germline V CDR1 and CDR2: SGHTA, FQGNSA. Deletions cut 4 bases from V and 4 bases from J, with 16 bases between. For the CDR3, the DNA is TGTGCCAGCAGCTCCATAATAAGCGGGGTCTATGGCTACACCTTC. Its translation is CASSSIISGVYGYTF.

The chain has TRBV25-1 and TRBJ2-7, with TRBD2 matching over 8 bases. Losses at the gene ends were 6 bases for V and 6 bases for J; bases not matched to a gene: 13. The length of the CDR3 is 15 residues. Germline V gene lookup returns CDR1 MGHDK and CDR2 SYGVNS. The CDR3, as DNA: TGTGCCAGCAGCGGAACGGGAGGGTCCTTTCGCGAGCAGTACTTC. As protein: CASSGTGGSFREQYF.